This TCR beta chain was sequenced in a study of cytomegalovirus exposure and HLA in healthy donors. Findings and limits, study-wide: Altogether, 164 TCR beta chains were recorded as cytomegalovirus-associated.

About this clone itself: Its antigen is as yet unknown.

Libraries were prepared by immunoSEQ multiplex PCR; TCRdb keeps only in-frame clonotypes and omits some of them. This sample has about 83,000 clones, with around 96% found just once. Donors came from a validation cohort of 90 to 150 subjects, distinct from the first 666-subject cohort. The V gene lost 3 bases and the J gene lost 2 bases, with 10 bases spanning the gap. Germline V gives CDR1 SGHTA, CDR2 FQGNSA. The CDR3 loop spans 14 amino acids. The rearrangement links TRBV7-2 to TRBJ2-5; weak D call: TRBD2 (6 bases). This sequence originates from a young woman in good health and CMV-seronegative. Sequencing was done on a sample of PBMCs. The CDR3 DNA is TGTGCCAGCAGCTTTTGGGGGGATCAAGAGACCCAGTACTTC. It yields the protein CASSFWGDQETQYF.